This T cell receptor (beta chain) was captured in a study of blood T cells in healthy people across ages. Study-level points and caveats: CMV infection status of these donors was not known. Compared with aged donors, long-lived donors showed fewer expanded clones, suggesting selection.

Sample donors were healthy Caucasian individuals that came from Russia, aged 6 to 90. Of note for this clonotype: The antigen remains undetermined.

Sample-barcoded 5' priming and a J-beta primer mix drove a second PCR of roughly 6 to 12 cycles. Every single cDNA molecule received a tag from a template-switch adaptor with 12 random nucleotides. TCRdb reprocessed the 5' RACE reads with MiXCR, giving one entry per CDR3 protein. The sample consists of more than 1 million distinct CDR3 sequences, under 55% of them appearing once. Specimen: blood. The receptor's source is a woman aged 55-70 years in good health.

The DNA for the CDR3 is TGTGCCATCAGGGGGGGCAGCACAGATACGCAGTATTTT. Residues: CAIRGGSTDTQYF. This chain uses TRBV10-3 with TRBJ2-3; D might be TRBD1 or TRBD2, each matching 6 bases. The germline V gene encodes CDR1 ENHRY and CDR2 SYGVKD. The V end was cut by 6 bases, the J end by 0 bases, with 7 bases between. The CDR3 has 13 amino acids.